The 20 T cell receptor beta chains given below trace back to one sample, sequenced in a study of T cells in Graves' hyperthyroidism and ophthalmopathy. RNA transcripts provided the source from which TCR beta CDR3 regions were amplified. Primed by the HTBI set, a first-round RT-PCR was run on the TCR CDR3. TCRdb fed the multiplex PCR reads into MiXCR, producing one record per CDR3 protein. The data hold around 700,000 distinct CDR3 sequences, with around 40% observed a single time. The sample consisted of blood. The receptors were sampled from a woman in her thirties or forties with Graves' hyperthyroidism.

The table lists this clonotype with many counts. The CDR3 region has the DNA TGTGCCAGCAGAATAGGCGAGAATGGCTACACCTTC. Its translation: CASRIGENGYTF. The gene calls are TRBV25-1 and TRBJ1-2; D gene uncertain. Trimming pared 6 bases from V and 6 bases from J, leaving 11 bases between. The germline gives CDR1 MGHDK, CDR2 SYGVNS. The CDR3 is 12 amino acids.

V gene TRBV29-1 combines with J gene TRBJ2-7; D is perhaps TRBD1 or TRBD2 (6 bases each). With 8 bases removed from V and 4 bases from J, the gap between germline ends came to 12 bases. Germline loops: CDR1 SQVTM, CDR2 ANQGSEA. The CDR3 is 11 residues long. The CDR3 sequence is CSTKGGYEQYF. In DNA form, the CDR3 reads TGCAGCACCAAGGGGGGTTACGAGCAGTACTTC.

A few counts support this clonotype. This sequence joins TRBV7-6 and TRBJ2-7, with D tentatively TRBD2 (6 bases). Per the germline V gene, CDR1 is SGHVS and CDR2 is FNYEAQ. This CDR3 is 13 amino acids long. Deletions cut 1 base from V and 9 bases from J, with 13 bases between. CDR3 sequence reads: CASSLDGGTGQYF. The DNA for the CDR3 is TGTGCCAGCAGCTTAGATGGGGGGACGGGGCAGTACTTC.

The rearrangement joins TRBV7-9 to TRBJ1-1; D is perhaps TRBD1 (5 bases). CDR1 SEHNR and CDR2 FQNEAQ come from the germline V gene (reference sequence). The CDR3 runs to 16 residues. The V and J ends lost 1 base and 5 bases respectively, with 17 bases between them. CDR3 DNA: TGTGCCAGCAGCTTAGGACGGTGGGGCGCGGGGACTGAAGCTTTCTTT. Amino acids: CASSLGRWGAGTEAFF.

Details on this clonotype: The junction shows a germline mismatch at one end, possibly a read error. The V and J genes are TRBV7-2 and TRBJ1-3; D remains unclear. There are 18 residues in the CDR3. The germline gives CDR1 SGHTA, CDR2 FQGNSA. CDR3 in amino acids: CASSHDPSKSPSGNTIYF. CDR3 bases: TGCGCCAGCAGCCATGATCCGTCGAAGAGCCCCTCTGGAAACACCATATATTTT. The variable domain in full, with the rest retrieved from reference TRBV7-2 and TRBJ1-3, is GAGVSQSPSNKVTEKGKDVELRCDPISGHTALYWYRQSLGQGLEFLIYFQGNSAPDKSGLPSDRFSAERTGGSVSTLTIQRTQQEDSAVYLCASSHDPSKSPSGNTIYFGEGSWLTVV.

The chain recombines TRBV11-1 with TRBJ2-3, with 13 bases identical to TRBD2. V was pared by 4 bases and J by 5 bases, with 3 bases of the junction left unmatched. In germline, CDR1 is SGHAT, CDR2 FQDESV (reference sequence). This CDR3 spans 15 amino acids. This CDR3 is CASSSTSGGQDTQYF. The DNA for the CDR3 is TGTGCCAGCAGCTCGACTAGCGGGGGGCAAGATACGCAGTATTTT.

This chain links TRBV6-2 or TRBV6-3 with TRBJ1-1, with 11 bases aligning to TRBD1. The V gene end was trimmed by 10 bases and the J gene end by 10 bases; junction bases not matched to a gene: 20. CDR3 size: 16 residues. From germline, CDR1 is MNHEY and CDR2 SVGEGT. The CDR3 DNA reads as TGTGCCACGAGACCGGGACAGGGGGTAAGGGGGGTTGGAGCTTTCTTT. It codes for CATRPGQGVRGVGAFF.

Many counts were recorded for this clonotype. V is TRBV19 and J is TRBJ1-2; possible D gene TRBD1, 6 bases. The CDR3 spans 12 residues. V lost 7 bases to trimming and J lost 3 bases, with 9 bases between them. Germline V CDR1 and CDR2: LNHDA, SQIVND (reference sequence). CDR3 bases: TGTGCCAGTAAACAGGGCCACTATGGCTACACCTTC. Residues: CASKQGHYGYTF. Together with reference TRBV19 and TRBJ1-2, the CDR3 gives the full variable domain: DGGITQSPKYLFRKEGQNVTLSCEQNLNHDAMYWYRQDPGQGLRLIYYSQIVNDFQKGDIAEGYSVSREKKESFPLTVTSAQKNPTAFYLCASKQGHYGYTFGSGTRLTVV.

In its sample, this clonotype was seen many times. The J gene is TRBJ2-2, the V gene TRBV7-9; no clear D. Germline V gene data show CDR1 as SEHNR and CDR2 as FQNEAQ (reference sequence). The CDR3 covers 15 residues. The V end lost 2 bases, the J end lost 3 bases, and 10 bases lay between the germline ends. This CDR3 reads CASSLTSGYTGELFF. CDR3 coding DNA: TGTGCCAGCAGCTTAACTTCCGGGTACACCGGGGAGCTGTTTTTT.

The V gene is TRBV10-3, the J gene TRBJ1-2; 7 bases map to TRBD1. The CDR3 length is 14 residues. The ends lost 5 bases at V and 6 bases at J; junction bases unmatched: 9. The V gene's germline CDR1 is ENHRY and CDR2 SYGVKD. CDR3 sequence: CAISSRTGSDGYTF. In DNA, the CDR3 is TGTGCCATCAGTTCCCGGACAGGTTCTGATGGCTACACCTTC.

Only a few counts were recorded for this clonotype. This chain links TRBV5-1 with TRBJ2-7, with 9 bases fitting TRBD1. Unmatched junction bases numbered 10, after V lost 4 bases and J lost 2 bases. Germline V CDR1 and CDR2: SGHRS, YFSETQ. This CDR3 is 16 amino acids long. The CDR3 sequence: CASSQGRTGATYEQYF. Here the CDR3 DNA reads TGCGCCAGCAGCCAAGGTAGGACAGGGGCAACCTACGAGCAGTACTTC.

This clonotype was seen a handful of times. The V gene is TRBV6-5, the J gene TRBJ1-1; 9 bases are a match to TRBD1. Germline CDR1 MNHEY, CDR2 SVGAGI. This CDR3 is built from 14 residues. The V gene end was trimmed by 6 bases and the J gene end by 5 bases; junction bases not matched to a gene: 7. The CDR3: CASRKGQGRTEAFF. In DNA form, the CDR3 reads TGTGCCAGCAGGAAAGGACAGGGGCGAACTGAAGCTTTCTTT.

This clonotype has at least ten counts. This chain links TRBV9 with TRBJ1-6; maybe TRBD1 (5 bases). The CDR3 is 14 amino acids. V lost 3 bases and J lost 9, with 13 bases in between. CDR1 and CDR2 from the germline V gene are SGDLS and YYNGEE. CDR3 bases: TGTGCCAGCAGCGCCCAAGGGGAGGGTTCACCCCTCCACTTT. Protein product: CASSAQGEGSPLHF.

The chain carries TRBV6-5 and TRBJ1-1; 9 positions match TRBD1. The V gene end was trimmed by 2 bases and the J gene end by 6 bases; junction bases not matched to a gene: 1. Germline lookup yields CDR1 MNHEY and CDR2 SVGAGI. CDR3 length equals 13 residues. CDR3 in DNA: TGTGCCAGCAGTTACAGGGACAGGGCTGAAGCTTTCTTT. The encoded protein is CASSYRDRAEAFF.

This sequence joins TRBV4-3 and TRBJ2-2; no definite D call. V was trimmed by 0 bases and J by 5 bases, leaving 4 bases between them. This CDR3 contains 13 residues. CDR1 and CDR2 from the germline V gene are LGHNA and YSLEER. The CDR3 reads CASSQDWTGELFF. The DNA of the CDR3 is TGCGCCAGCAGCCAAGATTGGACCGGGGAGCTGTTTTTT.

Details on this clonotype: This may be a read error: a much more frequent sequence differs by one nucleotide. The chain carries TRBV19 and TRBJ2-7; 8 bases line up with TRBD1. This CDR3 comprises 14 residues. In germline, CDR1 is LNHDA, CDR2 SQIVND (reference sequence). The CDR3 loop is CVSSAGQGLHEQYF. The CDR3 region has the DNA TGTGTCAGTAGTGCAGGACAGGGTTTACACGAGCAGTACTTC.

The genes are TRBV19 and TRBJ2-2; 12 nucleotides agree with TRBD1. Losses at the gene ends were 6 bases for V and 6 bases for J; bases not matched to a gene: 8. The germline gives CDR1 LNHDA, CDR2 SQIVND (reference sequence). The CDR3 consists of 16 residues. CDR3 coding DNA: TGTGCCAGTAGGGAGCCGGGACAGGGGGCGCCCGGGGAGCTGTTTTTT. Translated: CASREPGQGAPGELFF.

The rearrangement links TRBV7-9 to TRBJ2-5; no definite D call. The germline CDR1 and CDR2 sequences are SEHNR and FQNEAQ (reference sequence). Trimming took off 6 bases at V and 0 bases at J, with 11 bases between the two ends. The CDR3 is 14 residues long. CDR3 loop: CASRPPRNQETQYF. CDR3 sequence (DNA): TGTGCCAGCAGGCCCCCCAGGAACCAAGAGACCCAGTACTTC.

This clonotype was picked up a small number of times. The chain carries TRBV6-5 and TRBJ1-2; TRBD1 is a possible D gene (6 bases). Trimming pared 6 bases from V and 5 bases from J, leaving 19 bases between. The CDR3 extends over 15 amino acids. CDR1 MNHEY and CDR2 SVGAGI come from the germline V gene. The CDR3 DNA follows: TGTGCCAGCAGCCCTCCGGGGGGCGTGCCTTATGGCTACACCTTC. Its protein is CASSPPGGVPYGYTF.

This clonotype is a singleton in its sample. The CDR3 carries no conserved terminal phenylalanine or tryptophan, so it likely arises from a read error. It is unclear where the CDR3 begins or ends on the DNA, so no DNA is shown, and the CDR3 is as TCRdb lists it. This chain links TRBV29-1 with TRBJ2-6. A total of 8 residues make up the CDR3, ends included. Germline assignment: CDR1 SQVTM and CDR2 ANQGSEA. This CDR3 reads CSVETGTS.